This entry concerns a single TCR beta chain. The sample originates from a study of OX40 agonist ivuxolimab in advanced cancers. Germline-derived CDR1 and CDR2 are SGHAT and FQDESV (reference sequence). V was clipped by 2 bases and J by 3 bases, with 1 base between them. CDR3 length equals 11 residues. Assay used: immunoSEQ multiplex PCR; TCRdb lists only in-frame clones, some missing. The sample consists of 68,000 or so clones, roughly 89% of them appearing once. This rearrangement joins TRBV11-1 to TRBJ2-5; D gene ambiguous. Sequenced material: CD4+ or CD8+ T cells sorted from blood, taken in a trial of the OX40 agonist ivuxolimab. The clonotype originates from an adult with an advanced solid tumor such as melanoma, head and neck, liver or kidney cancer. This CDR3 reads CASSLKETQYF. The CDR3 nucleotides are TGTGCCAGCAGCTTAAAAGAGACCCAGTACTTC. The full variable domain, completed using reference TRBV11-1 and TRBJ2-5, is EAEVAQSPRYKITEKSQAVAFWCDPISGHATLYWYRQILGQGPELLVQFQDESVVDDSQLPKDRFSAERLKGVDSTLKIQPAELGDSAMYLCASSLKETQYFGPGTRLLVL.